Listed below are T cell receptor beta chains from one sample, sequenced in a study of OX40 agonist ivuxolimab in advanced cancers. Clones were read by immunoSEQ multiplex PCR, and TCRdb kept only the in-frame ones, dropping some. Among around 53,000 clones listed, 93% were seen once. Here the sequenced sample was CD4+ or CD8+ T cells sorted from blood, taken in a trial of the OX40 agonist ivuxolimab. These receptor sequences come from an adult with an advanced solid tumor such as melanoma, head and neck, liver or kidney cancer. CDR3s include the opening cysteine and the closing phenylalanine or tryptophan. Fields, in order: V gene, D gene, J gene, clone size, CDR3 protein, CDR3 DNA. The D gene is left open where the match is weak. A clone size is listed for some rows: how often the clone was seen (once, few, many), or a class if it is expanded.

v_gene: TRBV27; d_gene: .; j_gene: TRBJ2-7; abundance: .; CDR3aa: CASSFLDSEQYF; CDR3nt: TGTGCCAGCAGTTTTCTAGACAGCGAGCAGTACTTC
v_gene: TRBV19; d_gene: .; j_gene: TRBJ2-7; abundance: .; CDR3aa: CASAGAGSSYEQYF; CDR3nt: TGTGCCAGCGCCGGAGCTGGGAGCTCCTACGAGCAGTACTTC
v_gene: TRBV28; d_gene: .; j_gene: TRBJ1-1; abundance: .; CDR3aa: CASSSRWSMNTEAFF; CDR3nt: TGTGCCAGCAGTTCCCGTTGGTCCATGAACACTGAAGCTTTCTTT
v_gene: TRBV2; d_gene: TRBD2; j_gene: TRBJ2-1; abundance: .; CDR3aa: CASSLIGVSGSYNEQFF; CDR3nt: TGTGCCAGCTCTCTAATAGGGGTTAGCGGGAGTTACAATGAGCAGTTCTTC
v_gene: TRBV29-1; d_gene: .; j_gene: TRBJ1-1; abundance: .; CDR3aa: CRGQKNTEAFF; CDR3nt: TGCCGCGGACAGAAGAACACTGAAGCTTTCTTT
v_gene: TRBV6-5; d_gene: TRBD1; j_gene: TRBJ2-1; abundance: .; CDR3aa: CASRQGYNEQFF; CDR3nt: TGTGCCAGCAGACAGGGGTACAATGAGCAGTTCTTC
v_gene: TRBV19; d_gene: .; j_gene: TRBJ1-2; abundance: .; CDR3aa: CATSRRGDGANYGYTF; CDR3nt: TGTGCCACATCCCGGAGGGGCGACGGAGCTAACTATGGCTACACCTTC
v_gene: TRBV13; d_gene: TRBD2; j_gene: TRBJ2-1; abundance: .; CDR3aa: CASSLESWASGSSAYNEQFF; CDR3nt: TGTGCCAGCAGCTTAGAATCATGGGCTAGCGGGAGTAGCGCCTACAATGAGCAGTTCTTC
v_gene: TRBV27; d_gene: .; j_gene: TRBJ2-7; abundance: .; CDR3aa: CASSSLAVRYEQYF; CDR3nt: TGTGCCAGCAGCAGTTTAGCTGTGCGGTACGAGCAGTACTTC
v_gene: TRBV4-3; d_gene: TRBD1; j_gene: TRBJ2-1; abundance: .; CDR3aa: CASSQARTGDVTYNEQFF; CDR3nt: TGCGCCAGCAGCCAAGCTCGGACAGGGGATGTGACCTACAATGAGCAGTTCTTC
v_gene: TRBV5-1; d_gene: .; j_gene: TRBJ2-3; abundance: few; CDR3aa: CASSARITTDTQYF; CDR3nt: TGCGCCAGCAGCGCGAGGATCACCACAGATACGCAGTATTTT
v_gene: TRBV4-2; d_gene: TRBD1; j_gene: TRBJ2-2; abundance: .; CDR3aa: CASSPTQGAGIGTGELFF; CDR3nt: TGTGCCAGCAGCCCCACTCAGGGGGCGGGTATTGGCACCGGGGAGCTGTTTTTT
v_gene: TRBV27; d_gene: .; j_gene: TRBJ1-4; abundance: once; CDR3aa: CASSLGGPNEKLFF; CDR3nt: TGTGCCAGCAGTTTAGGGGGGCCTAATGAAAAACTGTTTTTT
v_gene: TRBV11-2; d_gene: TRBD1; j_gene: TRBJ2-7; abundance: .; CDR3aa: CASSSTGTGMGEQYF; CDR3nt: TGTGCCAGCAGCTCAACCGGGACAGGGATGGGGGAGCAGTACTTC
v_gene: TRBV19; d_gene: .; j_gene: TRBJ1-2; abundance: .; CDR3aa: CASTGEDGYTF; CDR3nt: TGTGCCAGTACTGGGGAGGATGGCTACACCTTC
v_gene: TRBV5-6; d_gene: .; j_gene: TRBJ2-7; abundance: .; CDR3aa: CASSLVASIYEQYF; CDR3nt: TGTGCCAGCAGCTTGGTAGCTAGCATCTACGAGCAGTACTTC
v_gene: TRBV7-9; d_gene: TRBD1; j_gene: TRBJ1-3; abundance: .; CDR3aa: CASSRRDRGLSGNTIYF; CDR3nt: TGTGCCAGCAGCCGCCGGGACAGGGGTCTCTCTGGAAACACCATATATTTT
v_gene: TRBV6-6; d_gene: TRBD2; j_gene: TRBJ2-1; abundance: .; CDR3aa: CASSALAGETNEQFF; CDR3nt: TGTGCCAGCAGCGCACTAGCGGGAGAGACCAATGAGCAGTTCTTC
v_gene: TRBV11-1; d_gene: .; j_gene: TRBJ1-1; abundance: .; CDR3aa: CASSVGPNTEAFF; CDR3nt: TGTGCCAGCAGTGTCGGTCCTAACACTGAAGCTTTCTTT
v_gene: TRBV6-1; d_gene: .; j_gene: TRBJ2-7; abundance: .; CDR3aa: CASREYLGYEQYF; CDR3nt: TGTGCCAGCAGAGAATATCTCGGTTACGAGCAGTACTTC
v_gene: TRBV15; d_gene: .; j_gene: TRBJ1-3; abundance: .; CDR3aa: CATSRAARGFGNTIYF; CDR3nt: TGTGCCACCAGCAGAGCGGCACGGGGGTTTGGAAACACCATATATTTT
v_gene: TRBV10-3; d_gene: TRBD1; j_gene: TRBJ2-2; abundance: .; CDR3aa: CAISSVDRVATGELFF; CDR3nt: TGTGCCATCAGTTCTGTGGACAGGGTTGCGACCGGGGAGCTGTTTTTT
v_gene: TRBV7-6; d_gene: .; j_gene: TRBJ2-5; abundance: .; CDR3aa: CASSTRAEGETQYF; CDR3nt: TGTGCCAGCAGCACCCGGGCCGAAGGAGAGACCCAGTACTTC
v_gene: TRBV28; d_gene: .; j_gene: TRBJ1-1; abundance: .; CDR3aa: CASSFPVGTEAFF; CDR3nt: TGTGCCAGCAGCTTCCCGGTGGGCACTGAAGCTTTCTTT
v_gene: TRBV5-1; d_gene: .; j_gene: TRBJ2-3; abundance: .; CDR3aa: CASSSRGGSTDTQYF; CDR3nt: TGCGCCAGCAGCTCGCGCGGGGGCAGCACAGATACGCAGTATTTT
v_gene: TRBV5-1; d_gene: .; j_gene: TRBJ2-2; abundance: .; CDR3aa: CASSLMRAIVPGELFF; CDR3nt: TGCGCCAGCAGCTTGATGCGGGCTATAGTCCCCGGGGAGCTGTTTTTT
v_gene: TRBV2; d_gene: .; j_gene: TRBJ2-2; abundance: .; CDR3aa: CASSEAGRGTRTGELFF; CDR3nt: TGTGCCAGCAGTGAAGCGGGGCGCGGAACGCGCACCGGGGAGCTGTTTTTT
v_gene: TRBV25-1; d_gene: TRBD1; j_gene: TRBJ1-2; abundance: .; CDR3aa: CASSELQGYNYGYTF; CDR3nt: TGTGCCAGCAGTGAATTACAGGGGTACAACTATGGCTACACCTTC
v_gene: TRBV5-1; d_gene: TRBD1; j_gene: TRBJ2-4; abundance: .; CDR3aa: CASSPPGQGNIQYF; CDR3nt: TGCGCCAGCAGCCCCCCGGGACAGGGAAACATTCAGTACTTC
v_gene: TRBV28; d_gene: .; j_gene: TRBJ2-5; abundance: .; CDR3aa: CASEHLQGQETQYF; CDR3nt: TGTGCCAGCGAACACCTACAGGGTCAAGAGACCCAGTACTTC
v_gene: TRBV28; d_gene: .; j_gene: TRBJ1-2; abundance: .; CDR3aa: CASSSNVLRADEVTSYGYTF; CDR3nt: TGTGCCAGCAGTTCCAACGTTCTCCGGGCAGACGAAGTAACTAGCTATGGCTACACCTTC
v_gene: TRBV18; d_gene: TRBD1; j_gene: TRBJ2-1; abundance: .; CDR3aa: CASSPSPLSGTDHNEQFF; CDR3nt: TGTGCCAGCTCACCATCCCCTCTTTCCGGGACAGACCACAATGAGCAGTTCTTC
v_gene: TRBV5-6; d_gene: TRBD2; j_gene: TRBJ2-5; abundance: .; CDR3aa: CASSPRTSGRETQYF; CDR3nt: TGTGCCAGCAGCCCAAGGACTAGCGGGAGGGAGACCCAGTACTTC
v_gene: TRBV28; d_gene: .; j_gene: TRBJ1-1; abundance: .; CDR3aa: CASSFQGLNTEAFF; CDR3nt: TGTGCCAGCAGTTTTCAAGGGCTGAACACTGAAGCTTTCTTT
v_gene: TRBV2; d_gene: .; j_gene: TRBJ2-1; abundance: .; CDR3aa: CASSGPFYNEQFF; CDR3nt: TGTGCCAGCAGTGGGCCGTTCTACAATGAGCAGTTCTTC
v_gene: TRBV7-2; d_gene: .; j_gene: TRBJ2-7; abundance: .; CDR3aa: CASSHGYEQYF; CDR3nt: TGTGCCAGCAGCCACGGCTACGAGCAGTACTTC
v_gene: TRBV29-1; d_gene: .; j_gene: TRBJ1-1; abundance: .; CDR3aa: CSEVSGLTNTEAFF; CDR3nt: TGCAGCGAGGTCTCTGGTCTCACAAACACTGAAGCTTTCTTT
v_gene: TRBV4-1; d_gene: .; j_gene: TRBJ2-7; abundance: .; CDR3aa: CASSQGISYEQYF; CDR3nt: TGCGCCAGCAGCCAGGGGATCTCCTACGAGCAGTACTTC
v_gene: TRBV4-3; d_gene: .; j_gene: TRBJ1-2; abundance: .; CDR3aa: CASSQDLGNYYGYTF; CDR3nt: TGCGCCAGCAGCCAAGATCTAGGCAATTACTATGGCTACACCTTC
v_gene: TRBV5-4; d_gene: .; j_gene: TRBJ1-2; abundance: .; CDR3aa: CASSHTGLRGYTF; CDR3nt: TGTGCCAGCAGCCACACAGGGTTGCGGGGCTACACCTTC
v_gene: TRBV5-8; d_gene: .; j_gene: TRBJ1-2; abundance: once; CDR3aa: CASSFRGNNYGYTF; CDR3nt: TGTGCCAGCAGCTTCCGGGGGAATAACTATGGCTACACCTTC
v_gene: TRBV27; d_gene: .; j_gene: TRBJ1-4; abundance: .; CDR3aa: CASSTQGGTNEKLFF; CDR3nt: TGTGCCAGCAGTACGCAGGGTGGAACTAATGAAAAACTGTTTTTT
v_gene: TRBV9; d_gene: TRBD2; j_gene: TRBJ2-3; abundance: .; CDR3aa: CASSAGLAGFSTDTQYF; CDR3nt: TGTGCCAGCAGCGCCGGACTAGCGGGATTTAGCACAGATACGCAGTATTTT
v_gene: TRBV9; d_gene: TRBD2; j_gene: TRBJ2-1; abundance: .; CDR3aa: CASSVGGRPSDEQFF; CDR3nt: TGTGCCAGCAGCGTGGGCGGGAGGCCCAGTGATGAGCAGTTCTTC
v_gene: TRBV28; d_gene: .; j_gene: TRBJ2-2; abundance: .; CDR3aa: CASSLGGNTGELFF; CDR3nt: TGTGCCAGCAGTTTGGGGGGGAACACCGGGGAGCTGTTTTTT
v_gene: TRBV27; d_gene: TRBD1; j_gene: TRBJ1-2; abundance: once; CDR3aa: CASSSGGYGYTF; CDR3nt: TGTGCCAGCAGTTCAGGGGGGTATGGCTACACCTTC
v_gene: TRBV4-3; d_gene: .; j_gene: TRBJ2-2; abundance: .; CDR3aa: CASSHPHGVTGELFF; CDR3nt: TGCGCCAGCAGCCACCCTCATGGGGTTACCGGGGAGCTGTTTTTT
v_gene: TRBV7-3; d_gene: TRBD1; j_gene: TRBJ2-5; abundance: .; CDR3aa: CASSLLGAGGQETQYF; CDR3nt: TGTGCCAGCAGCTTATTAGGGGCAGGGGGTCAAGAGACCCAGTACTTC
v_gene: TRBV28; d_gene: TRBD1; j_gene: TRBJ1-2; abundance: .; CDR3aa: CASSFRTGFHGYTF; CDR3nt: TGTGCCAGCAGTTTTCGGACAGGATTTCATGGCTACACCTTC
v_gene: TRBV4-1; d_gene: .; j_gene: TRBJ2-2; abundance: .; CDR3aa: CASSQVGAGELFF; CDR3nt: TGCGCCAGCAGCCAAGTGGGGGCCGGGGAGCTGTTTTTT
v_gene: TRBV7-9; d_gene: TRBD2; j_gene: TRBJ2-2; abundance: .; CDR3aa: CASSFDLAGYTGELFF; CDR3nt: TGTGCCAGCAGCTTCGATTTAGCGGGATACACCGGGGAGCTGTTTTTT
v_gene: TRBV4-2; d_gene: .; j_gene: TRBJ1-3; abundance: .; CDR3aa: CASSQEGPPLLGNTIYF; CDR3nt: TGTGCCAGCAGCCAAGAGGGCCCTCCTCTACTTGGAAACACCATATATTTT